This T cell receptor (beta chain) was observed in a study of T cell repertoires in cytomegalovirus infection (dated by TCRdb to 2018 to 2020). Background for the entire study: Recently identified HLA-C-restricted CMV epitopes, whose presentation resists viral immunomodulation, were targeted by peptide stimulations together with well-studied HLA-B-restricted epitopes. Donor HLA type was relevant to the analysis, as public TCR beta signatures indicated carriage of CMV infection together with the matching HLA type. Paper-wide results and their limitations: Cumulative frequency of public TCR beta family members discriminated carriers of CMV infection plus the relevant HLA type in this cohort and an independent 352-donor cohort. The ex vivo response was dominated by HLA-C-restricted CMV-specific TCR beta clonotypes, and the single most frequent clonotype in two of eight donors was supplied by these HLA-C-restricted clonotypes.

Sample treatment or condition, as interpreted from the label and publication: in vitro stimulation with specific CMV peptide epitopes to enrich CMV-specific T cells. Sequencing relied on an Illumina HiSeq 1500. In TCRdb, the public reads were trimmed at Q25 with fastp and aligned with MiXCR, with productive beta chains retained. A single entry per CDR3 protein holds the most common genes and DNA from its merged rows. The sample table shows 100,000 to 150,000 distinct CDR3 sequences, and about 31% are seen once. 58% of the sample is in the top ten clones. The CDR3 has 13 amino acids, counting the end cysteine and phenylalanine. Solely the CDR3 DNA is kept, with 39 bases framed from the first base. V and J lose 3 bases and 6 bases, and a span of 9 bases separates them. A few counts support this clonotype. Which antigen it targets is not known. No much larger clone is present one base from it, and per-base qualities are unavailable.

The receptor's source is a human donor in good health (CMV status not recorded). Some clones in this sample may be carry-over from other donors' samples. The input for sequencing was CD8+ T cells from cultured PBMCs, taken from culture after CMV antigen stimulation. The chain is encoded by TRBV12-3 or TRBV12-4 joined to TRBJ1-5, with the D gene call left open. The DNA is TGTGCCAGCAGTTTGACACCGCCTCAGCCCCAGCATTTT. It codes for CASSLTPPQPQHF.